This entry lists 30 T cell receptor beta chains sequenced from one sample in a study of blood T cell repertoires in COVID-19 (TCRdb year 2020). Library preparation employed the immunoSEQ multiplex PCR assay. TCRdb limited this immuneACCESS table to in-frame rearrangements with V and J called. A share of clones is missing; checked studies link under half to unresolved V genes, and the rest is unexplained. This sample comprises fewer than 300,000 clones, roughly 89% of them detected only once. Roughly 8.3% of the sample is held by the ten biggest clonotypes. The sample was PBMCs or T cells enriched from blood (not recorded which). The receptors originated from a man between 40 and 49 years old who had recovered from COVID-19.

The CDR3 DNA follows: TGTGCCAGCAGCGGACAGGGGGCGGTTGAAAAACTGTTTTTT. Translated, it gives CASSGQGAVEKLFF. The chain employs TRBV28 and TRBJ1-4; 11 bases fit TRBD1. Germline V gene data show CDR1 as MDHEN and CDR2 as SYDVKM. The CDR3 spans 14 residues. With 6 bases clipped from V and 7 bases from J, the junction kept 4 bases outside the gene matches.

This clone came up once. The chain carries TRBV28 and TRBJ2-5, with D possibly TRBD2 on 7 matching bases. Germline-derived CDR1 and CDR2 are MDHEN and SYDVKM. Between the trimmed V and J ends, which lost 1 base and 3 bases, there was a span of 39 bases. The CDR3 length is 24 residues. Here the CDR3 reads CASSLSLAQGWTSAGGRGKETQYF. The CDR3 DNA is TGTGCCAGCAGTTTATCCCTCGCGCAGGGTTGGACCTCGGCCGGGGGGCGGGGGAAAGAGACCCAGTACTTC.

The V and J genes are TRBV24-1 and TRBJ2-1; 14 bases are a match to TRBD2. CDR3 length: 17 residues. Looked up from germline, CDR1 is KGHDR and CDR2 is SFDVKD. V was clipped by 3 bases and J by 10 bases; unmatched bases: 10. CDR3 DNA sequence: TGTGCCACCAGTGATCCCGGGACTAGCGGGAGCAAGACAGAGCAGTTCTTC. The encoded protein is CATSDPGTSGSKTEQFF.

The V gene is TRBV27, the J gene TRBJ1-5; weak D call: TRBD1 (6 bases). Germline CDR1 MNHEY, CDR2 SMNVEV (reference sequence). Between the trimmed V and J ends, which lost 5 bases and 6 bases, there was a span of 17 bases. CDR3 size: 15 residues. Here the CDR3 reads CASSTRQGGGQPQHF. As DNA, the CDR3 is TGTGCCAGCAGTACAAGACAAGGGGGGGGTCAGCCCCAGCATTTT.

The CDR3 sequence is CATSRVPQVSNEKLFF. CDR3 DNA: TGTGCCACCAGCAGAGTGCCGCAGGTATCTAATGAAAAACTGTTTTTT. The chain couples TRBV15 to TRBJ1-4; unclear D gene. The germline gives CDR1 LNHNV, CDR2 YYDKDF (reference sequence). Trimming cost V 1 base and J 3 bases, with 12 bases left between them. The CDR3 covers 16 residues. The full variable domain, its missing parts supplied by reference TRBV15 and TRBJ1-4, is DAMVIQNPRYQVTQFGKPVTLSCSQTLNHNVMYWYQQKSSQAPKLLFHYYDKDFNNEADTPDNFQSRRPNTSFCFLDIRSPGLGDTAMYLCATSRVPQVSNEKLFFGSGTQLSVL.

V gene TRBV7-2 combines with J gene TRBJ2-1; tentative D call: TRBD2 (5 bases). CDR1 SGHTA and CDR2 FQGNSA come from the germline V gene. Trimming left V 3 bases short and J 5 bases short, with 26 bases between. CDR3 length: 19 amino acids. Here the CDR3 reads CASSFSGLSGTPSNNEQFF. The CDR3 coding sequence is TGTGCCAGCAGCTTCTCAGGTTTATCGGGAACACCGTCCAACAATGAGCAGTTCTTC.

The chain carries TRBV6-5 and TRBJ1-1; the D is unclear. V lost 11 bases, J lost 6 bases, and 22 bases lay in between. The CDR3 covers 14 residues. Germline V lookup: CDR1 MNHEY, CDR2 SVGAGI. The CDR3 coding sequence is TGTGCCGCATGGCCCCTTTTACAAATCTCTGAAGCTTTCTTT. It yields the protein CAAWPLLQISEAFF.

The J gene is TRBJ2-1, the V gene TRBV3-1 (or the pseudogene TRBV3-2); 10 nucleotides line up with TRBD1. CDR3 size: 16 residues. The germline V gene has CDR1 LGHDT and CDR2 YNNKEL (reference sequence). V trimming: 4 bases; J trimming: 8 bases; junction bases outside the gene matches: 11. The CDR3 DNA reads TGTGCCAGCAGCCGACAGACAGGGGGCGGATTTCATGAGCAGTTCTTC. Translated: CASSRQTGGGFHEQFF.

V gene TRBV5-4 combines with J gene TRBJ2-3; 7 positions agree with TRBD2. This CDR3 is built from 14 residues. Germline loops: CDR1 SGHNT, CDR2 YYREEE (reference sequence). V shed 3 bases, J shed 4 bases, and the junction held 5 bases outside the gene matches. CDR3 sequence reads: CASSYAGVSDTQYF. CDR3 sequence (DNA): TGTGCCAGCAGCTACGCGGGAGTGTCAGATACGCAGTATTTT.

This chain uses TRBV19 with TRBJ2-7; 7 nucleotides line up with TRBD1. CDR3 size: 15 residues. Germline CDR1 reads LNHDA; CDR2 reads SQIVND (reference sequence). J was trimmed by 3 bases and V by 4 bases; bases with no gene match: 9. The CDR3: CASSSNRGALYEQYF. The CDR3 nucleotides read TGTGCCAGTAGTAGTAACAGGGGAGCCCTCTACGAGCAGTACTTC.

V is TRBV3-1 (or the pseudogene TRBV3-2) and J is TRBJ2-2; tentatively, D is TRBD1 (6 bases). Trimming removed 1 base at V and 3 bases at J, with 9 bases between. There are 15 residues in the CDR3. Looked up from germline, CDR1 is LGHDT and CDR2 is YNNKEL (reference sequence). This CDR3 reads CASSQAGGYTGELFF. CDR3 DNA: TGTGCCAGCAGCCAAGCTGGGGGCTACACCGGGGAGCTGTTTTTT.

The chain has TRBV27 and TRBJ1-6; TRBD1 aligns across 7 bases. The CDR3 extends over 17 amino acids. CDR1 MNHEY and CDR2 SMNVEV come from the germline V gene (reference sequence). Trimming at V came to 2 bases and at J to 5 bases, leaving 9 bases not matched to a gene. The DNA of the CDR3 is TGTGCCAGCAGTTTACATACTGGCGGGACAGATAATTCACCCCTCCACTTT. It encodes CASSLHTGGTDNSPLHF.

The chain links TRBV9 to TRBJ2-2, with TRBD2 as a possible D gene (6 bases). This CDR3 comprises 15 residues. The V end was cut by 0 bases, the J end by 6 bases, with 12 bases between. Germline CDR1 SGDLS, CDR2 YYNGEE. The CDR3 is CASSVEATGAGELFF. Written as DNA, the CDR3 is TGTGCCAGCAGCGTAGAGGCGACGGGAGCCGGGGAGCTGTTTTTT.

This clone appeared a single time. The chain recombines TRBV12-3 or TRBV12-4 with TRBJ1-2; D remains unclear. V dropped 4 bases and J dropped 5 bases, with 11 bases sitting between them. The CDR3 spans 13 residues. The CDR3 reads CASSSHISYGYTF. The CDR3 region has the DNA TGTGCCAGCAGTTCCCATATCAGTTATGGCTACACCTTC.

The rearrangement uses TRBV19 and TRBJ2-5, with 10 nucleotides matching TRBD2. V lost 5 bases and J lost 5; bases outside the gene matches: 8. CDR3 size: 15 residues. Germline CDR1 reads LNHDA; CDR2 reads SQIVND (reference sequence). The CDR3 coding sequence is TGTGCCAGTAGTGGTCAAGCGGGGGGGCGGGAGACCCAGTACTTC. Translated, it gives CASSGQAGGRETQYF.

The V call is TRBV14, the J call TRBJ1-2; D is uncertain. The CDR3 extends over 14 amino acids. V lost 8 bases and J 5 bases, leaving 18 bases between the germline ends. CDR1 and CDR2 (germline): SGHDN, FVKESK. Here the CDR3 reads CASLDKLDYYGYTF. The CDR3 DNA reads as TGTGCCAGCCTTGACAAGTTAGACTATTATGGCTACACCTTC.

The gene calls are TRBV4-1 and TRBJ2-7, with D perhaps matching TRBD1 (5 bases). The germline gives CDR1 MGHRA, CDR2 YSYEKL. CDR3 length: 14 amino acids. V was pared by 1 base and J by 1 base, with 8 bases between. CDR3 DNA sequence: TGCGCCAGCAGCCAAGCCCCAGGGTCCTACGAGCAGTACTTC. Translated, it gives CASSQAPGSYEQYF.

The chain joins TRBV28 to TRBJ2-3; 7 bases are a match to TRBD1. Germline V lookup: CDR1 MDHEN, CDR2 SYDVKM. The CDR3 runs to 16 residues. J was trimmed by 0 bases and V by 6 bases; bases with no gene match: 9. CDR3 in amino acids: CASRPQGVSSTDTQYF. The CDR3 coding sequence is TGTGCCAGCAGGCCCCAGGGGGTCTCTAGCACAGATACGCAGTATTTT.

This chain connects TRBV6-2 or TRBV6-3 to TRBJ1-3; D remains ambiguous. V was cut by 2 bases and J by 0 bases, with 17 bases left in between. Germline V gene sequence: CDR1 MNHEY, CDR2 SVGEGT. The CDR3 covers 18 residues. The CDR3 region is CASSYHAWEPLSGNTIYF. CDR3 nucleotide sequence: TGTGCCAGCAGTTACCACGCGTGGGAGCCCCTCTCTGGAAACACCATATATTTT.

The CDR3 spells CASSLGLAGGYSYEQYF. Here the CDR3 DNA reads TGTGCCAGCAGCCTTGGACTAGCGGGGGGATATTCCTACGAGCAGTACTTC. V gene TRBV5-4 combines with J gene TRBJ2-7; 14 bases line up with TRBD2. Germline CDR1 is SGHNT and CDR2 is YYREEE (reference sequence). The junction had 7 bases not matched to a gene; V was cut back by 4 bases and J by 1 base. There are 17 residues in the CDR3.

Turning to this clone: Germline and junction disagree at one end, which may indicate a read error. V is TRBV6-1 and J is TRBJ2-7; TRBD1 matches at 9 bases. Looked up from germline, CDR1 is MNHNS and CDR2 is SASEGT. CDR3 length: 15 residues. CDR3 sequence reads: CASSKARDRAYEQYF. The CDR3, as DNA: TGTGCCAGCAGTAAAGCTCGGGACAGGGCCTACGAGCAGTACTTC.

V usage is TRBV3-1 (or the pseudogene TRBV3-2) and J usage is TRBJ1-6; D is unclear. V gave up 5 bases and J gave up 13 bases, with 24 bases separating them. In germline, CDR1 is LGHDT, CDR2 YNNKEL (reference sequence). This CDR3 contains 16 residues. The CDR3 DNA follows: TGTGCCAGCAGCTACCGGCTAGACCGACGTTACGTTCCCCTCCACTTT. It translates to CASSYRLDRRYVPLHF.

The gene calls are TRBV7-3 and TRBJ2-3, with unresolved D. Germline CDR1 reads SGHTA; CDR2 reads FQGTGA. The CDR3 runs 13 residues. Trimming left V 6 bases short and J 6 bases short, with 13 bases between. CDR3 bases: TGTGCCAGCAGTTCCATCCGGTCGGATACGCAGTATTTT. This sequence encodes CASSSIRSDTQYF.

This clone is a singleton in its sample. CDR3 in DNA: TGTGCCAGCAGTAGGAGACAGGGGGGGAATTCACCCCTCCACTTT. This translates into CASSRRQGGNSPLHF. The V gene is TRBV28, the J gene TRBJ1-6, with TRBD1 matching 9 bases. The CDR3 loop spans 15 amino acids. Per germline, CDR1 MDHEN and CDR2 SYDVKM. Losses at the gene ends were 5 bases for V and 7 bases for J; bases not matched to a gene: 6.

The chain combines TRBV24-1 with TRBJ2-1, with 7 nucleotides matching TRBD2. Germline loops: CDR1 KGHDR, CDR2 SFDVKD. The V gene end was trimmed by 6 bases and the J gene end by 5 bases; junction bases not matched to a gene: 9. CDR3 length: 15 residues. CDR3: CATSLGGGPDNEQFF. CDR3 bases: TGTGCCACCAGTCTCGGGGGAGGGCCAGACAATGAGCAGTTCTTC.

The gene calls are TRBV7-6 and TRBJ2-7; perhaps TRBD2 as D (6 bases). Germline assignment: CDR1 SGHVS and CDR2 FNYEAQ. Trimming shortened V by 1 base and J by 4 bases, and 14 bases separated the two germline ends. The CDR3 runs 15 residues. CDR3 DNA sequence: TGTGCCAGCAGCTTAGAATGGACTAACCAGTACGAGCAGTACTTC. As protein: CASSLEWTNQYEQYF.

The J gene is TRBJ2-4, the V gene TRBV7-9; D is ambiguous. CDR1 SEHNR and CDR2 FQNEAQ come from the germline V gene (reference sequence). Between the trimmed V and J ends, which lost 3 bases and 3 bases, there was a span of 3 bases. This CDR3 comprises 12 residues. As DNA, the CDR3 is TGTGCCAGCAGCTTCGGCAAAAACATTCAGTACTTC. Its translation: CASSFGKNIQYF.

CDR3 coding DNA: TGTGCCAGCAGTGGAGGGCAGCCCCAGCATTTT. This gives the protein CASSGGQPQHF. This chain links TRBV6-2 or TRBV6-3 with TRBJ1-5; D remains ambiguous. The CDR3 consists of 11 residues. Looked up from germline, CDR1 is MNHEY and CDR2 is SVGEGT. Between the trimmed V and J ends, which lost 5 bases and 7 bases, there was a span of 6 bases.

The rearrangement joins TRBV6-5 to TRBJ2-3; 13 bases agree with TRBD2. The germline V gene has CDR1 MNHEY and CDR2 SVGAGI. Trimming removed 7 bases from V and 6 bases from J; junction bases left unmatched: 7. The CDR3 covers 15 residues. The CDR3 is CASTQGLAGHDTQYF. The CDR3 coding sequence is TGTGCCAGCACCCAGGGACTAGCGGGGCACGATACGCAGTATTTT.

The sample holds one count of this clone. This sequence joins TRBV7-9 and TRBJ1-1; the D gene is possibly TRBD1 (5 bases). The CDR3 extends over 13 amino acids. Looked up from germline, CDR1 is SEHNR and CDR2 is FQNEAQ (reference sequence). V shed 3 bases and J shed 5 bases, with 10 bases lying between them. This CDR3 is CASSFEGRTEAFF. The CDR3 DNA reads TGTGCCAGCAGCTTTGAGGGGAGGACTGAAGCTTTCTTT.